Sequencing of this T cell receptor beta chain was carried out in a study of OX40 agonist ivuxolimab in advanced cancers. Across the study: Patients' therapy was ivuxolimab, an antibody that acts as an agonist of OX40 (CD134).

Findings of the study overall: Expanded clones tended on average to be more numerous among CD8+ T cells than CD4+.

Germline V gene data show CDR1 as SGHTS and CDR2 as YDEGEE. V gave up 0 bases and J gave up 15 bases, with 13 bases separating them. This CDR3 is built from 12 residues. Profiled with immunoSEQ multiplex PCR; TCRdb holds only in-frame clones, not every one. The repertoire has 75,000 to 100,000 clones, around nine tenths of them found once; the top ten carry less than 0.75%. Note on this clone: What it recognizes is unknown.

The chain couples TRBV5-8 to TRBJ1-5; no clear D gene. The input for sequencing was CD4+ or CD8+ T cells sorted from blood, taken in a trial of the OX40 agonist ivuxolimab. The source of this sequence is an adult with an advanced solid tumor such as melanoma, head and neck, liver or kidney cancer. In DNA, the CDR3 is TGTGCCAGCAGCTTGGGACCGGATGACCGGCATTTT. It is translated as CASSLGPDDRHF.